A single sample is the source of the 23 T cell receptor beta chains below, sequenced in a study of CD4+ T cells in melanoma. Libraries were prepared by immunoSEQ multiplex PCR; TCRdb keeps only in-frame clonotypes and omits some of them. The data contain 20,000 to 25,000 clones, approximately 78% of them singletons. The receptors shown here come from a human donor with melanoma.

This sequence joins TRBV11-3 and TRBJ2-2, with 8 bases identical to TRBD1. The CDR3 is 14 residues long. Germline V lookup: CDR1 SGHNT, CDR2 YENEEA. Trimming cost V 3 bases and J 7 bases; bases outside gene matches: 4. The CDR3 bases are TGTGCCAGCAGCTTCGGACAGGGAGGCGGGGAGCTGTTTTTT. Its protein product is CASSFGQGGGELFF.

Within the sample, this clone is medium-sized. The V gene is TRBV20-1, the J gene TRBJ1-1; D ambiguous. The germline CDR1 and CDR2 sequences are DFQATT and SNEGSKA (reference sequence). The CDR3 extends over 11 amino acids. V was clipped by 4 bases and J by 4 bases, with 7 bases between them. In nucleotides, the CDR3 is TGCAGTGCTACGCAGATCACTGAAGCTTTCTTT. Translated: CSATQITEAFF.

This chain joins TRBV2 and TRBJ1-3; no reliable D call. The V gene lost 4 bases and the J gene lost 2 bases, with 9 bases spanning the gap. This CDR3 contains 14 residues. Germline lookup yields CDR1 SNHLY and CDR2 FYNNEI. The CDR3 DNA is TGTGCCAGCAGTGTCGAAGGAACTGGAAACACCATATATTTT. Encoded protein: CASSVEGTGNTIYF.

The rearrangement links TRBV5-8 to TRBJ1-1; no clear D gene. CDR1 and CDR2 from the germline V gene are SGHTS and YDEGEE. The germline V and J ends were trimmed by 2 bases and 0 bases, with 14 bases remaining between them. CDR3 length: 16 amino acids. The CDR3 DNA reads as TGTGCCAGCAGCTTACTACGTAGTTTTGTGAACACTGAAGCTTTCTTT. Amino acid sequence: CASSLLRSFVNTEAFF. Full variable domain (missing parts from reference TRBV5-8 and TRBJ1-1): EAGVTQSPTHLIKTRGQQATLRCSPISGHTSVYWYQQALGLGLQFLLWYDEGEERNRGNFPPRFSGRQFPNYSSELNVNALELEDSALYLCASSLLRSFVNTEAFFGQGTRLTVV.

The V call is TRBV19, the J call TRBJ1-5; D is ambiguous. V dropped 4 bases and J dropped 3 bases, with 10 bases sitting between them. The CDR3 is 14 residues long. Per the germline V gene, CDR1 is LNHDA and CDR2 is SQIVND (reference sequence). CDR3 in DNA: TGTGCCAGTAGTAGGGCCGTAGACAATCAGCCCCAGCATTTT. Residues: CASSRAVDNQPQHF.

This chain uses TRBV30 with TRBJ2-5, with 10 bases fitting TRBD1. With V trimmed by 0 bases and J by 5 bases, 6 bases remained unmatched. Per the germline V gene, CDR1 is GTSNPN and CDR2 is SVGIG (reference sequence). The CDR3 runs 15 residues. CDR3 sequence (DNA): TGTGCCTGGAGTGTACTTTTGGGACAGGGGGAGACCCAGTACTTC. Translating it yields CAWSVLLGQGETQYF.

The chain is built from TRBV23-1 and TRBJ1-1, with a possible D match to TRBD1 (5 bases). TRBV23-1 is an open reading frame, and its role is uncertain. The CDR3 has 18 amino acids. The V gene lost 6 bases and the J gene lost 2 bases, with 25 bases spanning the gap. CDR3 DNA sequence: TGCGCCAGCAGGACTGATCTTATAGGGACCAAGCTTAACACTGAAGCTTTCTTT. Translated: CASRTDLIGTKLNTEAFF.

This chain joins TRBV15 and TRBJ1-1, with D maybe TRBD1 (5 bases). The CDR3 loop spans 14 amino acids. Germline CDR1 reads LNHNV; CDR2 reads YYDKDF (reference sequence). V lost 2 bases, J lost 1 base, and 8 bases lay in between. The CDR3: CATSRHQGNTEAFF. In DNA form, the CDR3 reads TGTGCCACCAGCAGACACCAGGGGAACACTGAAGCTTTCTTT.

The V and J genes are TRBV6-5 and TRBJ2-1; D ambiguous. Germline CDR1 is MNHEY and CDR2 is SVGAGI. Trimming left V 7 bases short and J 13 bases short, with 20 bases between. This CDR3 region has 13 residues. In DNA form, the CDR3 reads TGTGCCAGCACCGACCAGGCCCAGTGGCGACAGTTCTTC. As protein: CASTDQAQWRQFF.

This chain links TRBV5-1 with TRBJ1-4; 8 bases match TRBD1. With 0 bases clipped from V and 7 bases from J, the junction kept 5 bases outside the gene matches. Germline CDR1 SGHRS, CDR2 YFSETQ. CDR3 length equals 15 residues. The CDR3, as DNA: TGCGCCAGCAGCTTGGCCCCAGGGGGCGGTGAAAAACTGTTTTTT. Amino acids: CASSLAPGGGEKLFF.

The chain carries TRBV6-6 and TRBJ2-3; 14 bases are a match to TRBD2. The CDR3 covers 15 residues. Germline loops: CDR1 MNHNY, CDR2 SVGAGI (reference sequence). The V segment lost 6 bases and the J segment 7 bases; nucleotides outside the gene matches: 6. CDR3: CASSRTSGGPNTQYF. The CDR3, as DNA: TGTGCCAGCAGCCGGACTAGCGGGGGGCCGAATACGCAGTATTTT.

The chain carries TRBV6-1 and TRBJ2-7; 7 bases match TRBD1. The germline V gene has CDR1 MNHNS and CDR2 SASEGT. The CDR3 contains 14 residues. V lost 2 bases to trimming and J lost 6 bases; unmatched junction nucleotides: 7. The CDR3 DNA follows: TGTGCCAGCAGTGAACAGAGACAGGGAGTCGAGCAGTACTTC. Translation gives CASSEQRQGVEQYF.

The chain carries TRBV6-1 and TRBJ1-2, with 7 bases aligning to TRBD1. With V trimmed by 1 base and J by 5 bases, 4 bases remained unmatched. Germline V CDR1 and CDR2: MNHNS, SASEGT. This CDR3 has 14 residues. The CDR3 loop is CASSEGTGLYGYTF. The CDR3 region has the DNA TGTGCCAGCAGTGAAGGGACAGGTCTTTATGGCTACACCTTC.

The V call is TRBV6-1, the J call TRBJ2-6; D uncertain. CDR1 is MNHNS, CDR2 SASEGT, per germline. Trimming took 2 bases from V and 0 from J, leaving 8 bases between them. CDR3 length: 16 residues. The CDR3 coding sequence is TGTGCCAGCAGTGAACAGGCCAGCTCTGGGGCCAACGTCCTGACTTTC. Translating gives CASSEQASSGANVLTF.

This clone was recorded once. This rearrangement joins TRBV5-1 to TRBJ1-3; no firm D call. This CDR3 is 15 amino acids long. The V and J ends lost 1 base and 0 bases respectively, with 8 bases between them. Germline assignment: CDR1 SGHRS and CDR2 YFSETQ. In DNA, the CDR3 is TGCGCCAGCAGCTTGTGGGCCGACTCTGGAAACACCATATATTTT. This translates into CASSLWADSGNTIYF.

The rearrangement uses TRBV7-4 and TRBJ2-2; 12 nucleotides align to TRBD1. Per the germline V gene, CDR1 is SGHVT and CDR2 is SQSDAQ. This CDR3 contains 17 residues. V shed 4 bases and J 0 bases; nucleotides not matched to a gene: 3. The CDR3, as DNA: TGTGCCAGCAGCTCCGGGACAGGGGGCGCGAACACCGGGGAGCTGTTTTTT. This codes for CASSSGTGGANTGELFF.

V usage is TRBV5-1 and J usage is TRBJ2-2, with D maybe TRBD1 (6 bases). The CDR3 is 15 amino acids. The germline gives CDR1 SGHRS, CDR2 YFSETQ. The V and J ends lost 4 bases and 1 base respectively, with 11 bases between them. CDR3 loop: CASSAQTGNTGELFF. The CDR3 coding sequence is TGCGCCAGCAGCGCGCAGACAGGGAACACCGGGGAGCTGTTTTTT. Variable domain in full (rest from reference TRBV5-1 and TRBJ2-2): KAGVTQTPRYLIKTRGQQVTLSCSPISGHRSVSWYQQTPGQGLQFLFEYFSETQRNKGNFPGRFSGRQFSNSRSEMNVSTLELGDSALYLCASSAQTGNTGELFFGEGSRLTVL.

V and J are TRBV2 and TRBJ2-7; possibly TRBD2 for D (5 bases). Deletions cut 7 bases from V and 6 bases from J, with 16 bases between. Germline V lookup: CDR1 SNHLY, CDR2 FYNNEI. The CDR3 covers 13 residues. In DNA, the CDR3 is TGTGCCAGCATTGAGGGTAGAATTTCCGAGCAGTACTTC. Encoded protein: CASIEGRISEQYF.

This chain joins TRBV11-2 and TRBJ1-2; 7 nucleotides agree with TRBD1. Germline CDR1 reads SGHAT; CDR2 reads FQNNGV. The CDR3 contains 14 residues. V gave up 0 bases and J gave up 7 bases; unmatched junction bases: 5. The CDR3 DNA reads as TGTGCCAGCAGCTTAGACGGCAGGGGGTTTGGCTACACCTTC. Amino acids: CASSLDGRGFGYTF.

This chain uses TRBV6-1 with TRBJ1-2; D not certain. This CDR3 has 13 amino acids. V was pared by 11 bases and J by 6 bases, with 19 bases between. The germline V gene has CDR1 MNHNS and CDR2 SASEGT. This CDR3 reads CASRGQAEDGYTF. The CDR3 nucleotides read TGTGCCTCCCGAGGGCAGGCGGAGGATGGCTACACCTTC.

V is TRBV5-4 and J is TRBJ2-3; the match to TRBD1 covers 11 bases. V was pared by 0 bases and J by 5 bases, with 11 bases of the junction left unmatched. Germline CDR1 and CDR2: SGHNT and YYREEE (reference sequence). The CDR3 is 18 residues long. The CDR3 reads CASSLGAVWGQGEDTQYF. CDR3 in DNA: TGTGCCAGCAGCTTGGGGGCGGTATGGGGACAGGGGGAAGATACGCAGTATTTT.

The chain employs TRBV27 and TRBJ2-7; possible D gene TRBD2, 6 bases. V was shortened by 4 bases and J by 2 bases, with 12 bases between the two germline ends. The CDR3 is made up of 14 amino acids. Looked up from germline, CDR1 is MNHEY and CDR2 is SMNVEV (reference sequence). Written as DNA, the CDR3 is TGTGCCAGCAGTTCTCCCGGGACTCCCTACGAGCAGTACTTC. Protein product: CASSSPGTPYEQYF.

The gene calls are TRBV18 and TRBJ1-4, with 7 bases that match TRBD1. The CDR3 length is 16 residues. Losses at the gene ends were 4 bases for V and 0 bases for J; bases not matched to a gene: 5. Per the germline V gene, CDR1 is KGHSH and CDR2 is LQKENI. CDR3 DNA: TGTGCCAGCTCACAGGGACAGATCGCAACTAATGAAAAACTGTTTTTT. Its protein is CASSQGQIATNEKLFF.